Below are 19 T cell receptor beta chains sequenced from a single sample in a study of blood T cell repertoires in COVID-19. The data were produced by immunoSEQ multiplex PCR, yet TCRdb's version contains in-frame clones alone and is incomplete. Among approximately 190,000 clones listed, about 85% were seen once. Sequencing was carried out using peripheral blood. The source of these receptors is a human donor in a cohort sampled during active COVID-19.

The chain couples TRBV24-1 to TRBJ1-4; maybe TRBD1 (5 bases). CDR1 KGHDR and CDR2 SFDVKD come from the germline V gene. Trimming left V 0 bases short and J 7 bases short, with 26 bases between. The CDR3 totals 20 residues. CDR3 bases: TGTGCCACCAGTGATTTGCAAGTTGGGGGGATGTGGGGCCAGGTTGAAAAACTGTTTTTT. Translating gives CATSDLQVGGMWGQVEKLFF.

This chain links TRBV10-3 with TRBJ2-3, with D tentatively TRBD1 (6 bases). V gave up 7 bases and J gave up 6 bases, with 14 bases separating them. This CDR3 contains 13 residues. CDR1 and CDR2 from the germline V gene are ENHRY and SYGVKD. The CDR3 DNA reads TGTGCCATCAATCGACAGGCCGAGGATACGCAGTATTTT. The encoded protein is CAINRQAEDTQYF.

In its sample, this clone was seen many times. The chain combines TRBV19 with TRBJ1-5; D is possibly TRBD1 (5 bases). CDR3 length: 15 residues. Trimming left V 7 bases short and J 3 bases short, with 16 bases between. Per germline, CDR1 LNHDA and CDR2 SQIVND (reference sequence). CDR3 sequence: CASKNPQGTNQPQHF. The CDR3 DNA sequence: TGTGCCAGTAAAAACCCCCAGGGCACCAATCAGCCCCAGCATTTT.

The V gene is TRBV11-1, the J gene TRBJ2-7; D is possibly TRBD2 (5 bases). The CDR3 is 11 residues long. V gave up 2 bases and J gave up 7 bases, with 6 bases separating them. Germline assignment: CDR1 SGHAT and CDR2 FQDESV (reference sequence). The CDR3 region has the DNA TGTGCCAGCAGCTTAAGGGAGGAGCAGTACTTC. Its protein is CASSLREEQYF.

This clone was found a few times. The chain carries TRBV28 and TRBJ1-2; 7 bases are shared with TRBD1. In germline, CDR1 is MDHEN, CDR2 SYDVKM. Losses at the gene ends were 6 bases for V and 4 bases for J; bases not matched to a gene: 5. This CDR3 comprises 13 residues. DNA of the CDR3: TGTGCCAGCAGGGTACAGGGGACCTATGGCTACACCTTC. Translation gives CASRVQGTYGYTF.

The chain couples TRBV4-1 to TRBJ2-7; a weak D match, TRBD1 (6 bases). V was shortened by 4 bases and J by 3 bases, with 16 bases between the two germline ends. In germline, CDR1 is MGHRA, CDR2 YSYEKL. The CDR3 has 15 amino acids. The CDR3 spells CASSPSGRGSYEQYF. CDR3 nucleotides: TGCGCCAGCAGCCCAAGCGGCAGGGGAAGCTACGAGCAGTACTTC.

CDR3 sequence (DNA): TGTGCCAGCAGCTCGGGGGTGAGGGCTTTCTTT. It yields the protein CASSSGVRAFF. V is TRBV7-9 and J is TRBJ1-1; possibly TRBD1 for D (5 bases). Deletions cut 4 bases from V and 11 bases from J, with 11 bases between. This CDR3 contains 11 residues. Germline CDR1 reads SEHNR; CDR2 reads FQNEAQ (reference sequence).

The CDR3 DNA is TGCAGCGTTGGTGGCGAAAAACTGTTTTTT. Translating gives CSVGGEKLFF. This rearrangement joins TRBV29-1 to TRBJ1-4; D gene uncertain. This CDR3 is built from 10 residues. Germline CDR1 is SQVTM and CDR2 is ANQGSEA. The V end was cut by 4 bases, the J end by 8 bases, with 5 bases between.

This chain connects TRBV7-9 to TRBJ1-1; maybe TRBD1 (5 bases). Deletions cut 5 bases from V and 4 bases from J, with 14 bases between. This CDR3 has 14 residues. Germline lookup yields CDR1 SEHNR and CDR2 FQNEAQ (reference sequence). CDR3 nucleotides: TGTGCCAGCAGCCAGAGCCGAAGGGGCACTGAAGCTTTCTTT. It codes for CASSQSRRGTEAFF.

The CDR3 DNA reads as TGTGCCAGTAGTCGCAGGTTAGACACGGGAGGGTCGAACACCGGGGAGCTGTTTTTT. It specifies CASSRRLDTGGSNTGELFF. V and J are TRBV19 and TRBJ2-2; the match to TRBD2 covers 8 bases. Unmatched junction bases numbered 14, after V lost 5 bases and J lost 0 bases. The CDR3 has 19 residues. The germline V gene has CDR1 LNHDA and CDR2 SQIVND (reference sequence).

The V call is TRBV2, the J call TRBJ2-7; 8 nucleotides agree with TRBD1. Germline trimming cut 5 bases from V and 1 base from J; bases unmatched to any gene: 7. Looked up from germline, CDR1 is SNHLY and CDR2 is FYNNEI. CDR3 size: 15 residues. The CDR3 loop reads CASSLAGTGSYEQYV. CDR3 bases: TGTGCCAGCAGTCTAGCCGGGACAGGATCCTACGAGCAGTACGTC.

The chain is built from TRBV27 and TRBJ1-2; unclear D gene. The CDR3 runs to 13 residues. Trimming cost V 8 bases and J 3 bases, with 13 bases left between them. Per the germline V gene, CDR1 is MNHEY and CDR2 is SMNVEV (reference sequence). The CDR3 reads CASSRDFDYGYTF. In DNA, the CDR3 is TGTGCCAGCTCGAGGGATTTCGACTATGGCTACACCTTC.

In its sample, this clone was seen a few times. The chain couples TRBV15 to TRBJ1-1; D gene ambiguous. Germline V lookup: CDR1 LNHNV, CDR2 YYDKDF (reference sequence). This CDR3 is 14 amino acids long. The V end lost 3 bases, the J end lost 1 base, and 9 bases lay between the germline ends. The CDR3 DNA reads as TGTGCCACCAGCAGGGCAGACTGGAACACTGAAGCTTTCTTT. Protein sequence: CATSRADWNTEAFF.

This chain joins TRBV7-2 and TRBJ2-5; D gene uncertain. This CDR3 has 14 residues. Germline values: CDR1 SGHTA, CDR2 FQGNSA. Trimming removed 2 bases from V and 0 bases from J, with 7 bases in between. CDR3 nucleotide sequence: TGTGCCAGCAGCTTAAACGGGTACCAAGAGACCCAGTACTTC. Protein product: CASSLNGYQETQYF.

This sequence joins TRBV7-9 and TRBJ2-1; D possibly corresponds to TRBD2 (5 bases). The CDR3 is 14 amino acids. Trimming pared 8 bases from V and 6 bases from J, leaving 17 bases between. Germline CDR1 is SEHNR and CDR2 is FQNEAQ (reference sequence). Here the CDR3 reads CASDSSPTSNEQFF. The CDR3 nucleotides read TGTGCCAGCGATTCTAGCCCTACGTCCAATGAGCAGTTCTTC.

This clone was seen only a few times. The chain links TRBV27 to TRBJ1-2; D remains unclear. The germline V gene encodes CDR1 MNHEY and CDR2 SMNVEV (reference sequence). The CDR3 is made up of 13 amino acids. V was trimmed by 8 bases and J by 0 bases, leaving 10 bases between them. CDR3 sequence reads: CASRHRTNYGYTF. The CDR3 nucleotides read TGTGCCAGCCGACACCGAACTAACTATGGCTACACCTTC.

CDR3 loop: CASSVHREQYV. CDR3 in DNA: TGTGCCAGCAGTGTCCACAGGGAGCAGTACGTC. The chain employs TRBV2 and TRBJ2-7; D may be TRBD1 (5 bases). This CDR3 region has 11 residues. The V end was cut by 4 bases, the J end by 7 bases, with 8 bases between. From germline, CDR1 is SNHLY and CDR2 FYNNEI.

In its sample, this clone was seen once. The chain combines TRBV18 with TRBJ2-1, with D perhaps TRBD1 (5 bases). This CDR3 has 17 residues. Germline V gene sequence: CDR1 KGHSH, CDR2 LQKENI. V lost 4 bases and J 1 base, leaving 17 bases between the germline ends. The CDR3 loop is CASSLGPPAGSYNEQFF. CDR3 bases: TGTGCCAGCTCACTGGGGCCGCCCGCCGGGTCCTACAATGAGCAGTTCTTC.

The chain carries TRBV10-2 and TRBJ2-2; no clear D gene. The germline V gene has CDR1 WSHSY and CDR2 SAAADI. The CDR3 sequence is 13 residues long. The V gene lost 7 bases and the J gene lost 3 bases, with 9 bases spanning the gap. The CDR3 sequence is CASIKEYTGELFF. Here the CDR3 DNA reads TGCGCCAGCATTAAGGAGTACACCGGGGAGCTGTTTTTT.